The 30 T cell receptor beta chains given below trace back to one sample, sequenced in a study of blood T cells in healthy people across ages. Primed by a sample-barcoded 5' primer and a J-beta primer mix, a second PCR proceeded for about 7 to 11 cycles. Each CDR3 protein is one row after TCRdb ran MiXCR on the 5' RACE reads. The sample has some 900,000 distinct CDR3 sequences, around 48% seen once; the top ten hold roughly 13%. The sample comprised blood. These receptors were taken from a man younger than 45 in good health.

This clonotype was counted only a few times. This chain links TRBV6-5 with TRBJ2-3; possibly TRBD2 for D (5 bases). CDR1 and CDR2 (germline): MNHEY, SVGAGI. This CDR3 spans 15 amino acids. V was clipped by 6 bases and J by 4 bases, with 17 bases between them. The CDR3 reads CASRPASGFSDTQYF. CDR3 DNA: TGTGCCAGCAGACCCGCCAGCGGATTCTCAGATACGCAGTATTTT.

The table lists this clonotype with a few counts. V and J are TRBV12-3 or TRBV12-4 and TRBJ2-7; TRBD1 agrees at 7 bases. The V gene end was trimmed by 8 bases and the J gene end by 2 bases; junction bases not matched to a gene: 6. CDR3 length equals 13 residues. This CDR3 is CASGSTGTYEQYF. The DNA of the CDR3 is TGTGCCAGCGGTTCGACAGGGACCTACGAGCAGTACTTC.

The CDR3 DNA is TGCAGTGCTAGTGTGGGTGATTACTATGGCTACACCTTC. It is translated as CSASVGDYYGYTF. The V and J genes are TRBV20-1 and TRBJ1-2; D is uncertain. The CDR3 sequence is 13 residues long. Germline CDR1 is DFQATT and CDR2 is SNEGSKA (reference sequence). Trimming pared 3 bases from V and 3 bases from J, leaving 11 bases between.

This clonotype showed up just a few times. The chain carries TRBV6-5 and TRBJ1-6; tentatively, D is TRBD1 (5 bases). With 5 bases removed from V and 6 bases from J, the gap between germline ends came to 14 bases. This CDR3 contains 15 residues. Germline lookup yields CDR1 MNHEY and CDR2 SVGAGI. CDR3 sequence (DNA): TGTGCCAGCAGTCTCGCAACAAGGGGTAATTCACCCCTCCACTTT. Its protein is CASSLATRGNSPLHF.

The chain links TRBV5-1 to TRBJ2-7; a possible D gene is TRBD2 (6 bases). The CDR3 spans 14 residues. CDR1 is SGHRS, CDR2 YFSETQ, per germline. The V and J ends lost 5 bases and 7 bases respectively, with 19 bases between them. CDR3 sequence reads: CASSSPGLNNEQYF. CDR3 DNA: TGCGCCAGCAGTTCCCCCGGACTAAACAATGAGCAGTACTTC.

CDR3 protein: CSRAGPNQETQYF. The CDR3 DNA reads TGCAGCCGGGCGGGGCCTAACCAAGAGACCCAGTACTTC. This chain links TRBV20-1 with TRBJ2-5, with a weak D call TRBD2 (6 bases). The CDR3 spans 13 residues. The germline gives CDR1 DFQATT, CDR2 SNEGSKA (reference sequence).

This chain links TRBV6-5 with TRBJ2-5, with 9 bases matching TRBD1. Looked up from germline, CDR1 is MNHEY and CDR2 is SVGAGI. CDR3 size: 14 residues. Losses at the gene ends were 3 bases for V and 4 bases for J; bases not matched to a gene: 3. The CDR3 DNA reads as TGTGCCAGCAGTTATTCGGGACAGGGAGAGACCCAGTACTTC. Protein sequence: CASSYSGQGETQYF.

This clonotype was detected a few times. V usage is TRBV20-1 and J usage is TRBJ2-5; perhaps D is TRBD1 or TRBD2 (5 bases each). V was clipped by 7 bases and J by 4 bases, with 19 bases between them. The germline V gene encodes CDR1 DFQATT and CDR2 SNEGSKA (reference sequence). The CDR3 totals 14 residues. The CDR3 region is CSVIQPGPGETQYF. CDR3 sequence (DNA): TGCAGTGTTATCCAACCGGGGCCGGGAGAGACCCAGTACTTC.

This chain uses TRBV9 with TRBJ1-2, with 8 bases fitting TRBD1. V was clipped by 4 bases and J by 2 bases; unmatched bases: 7. The CDR3 has 15 amino acids. Germline V gene data show CDR1 as SGDLS and CDR2 as YYNGEE. The CDR3: CASSLTGEGNYGYTF. DNA of the CDR3: TGTGCCAGCAGCTTGACAGGGGAAGGGAACTATGGCTACACCTTC. Supplemented by reference TRBV9 and TRBJ1-2, the full variable domain reads DSGVTQTPKHLITATGQRVTLRCSPRSGDLSVYWYQQSLDQGLQFLIQYYNGEERAKGNILERFSAQQFPDLHSELNLSSLELGDSALYFCASSLTGEGNYGYTFGSGTRLTVV.

This clonotype was counted a few times. The V and J genes are TRBV9 and TRBJ2-5, with 8 positions matching TRBD1. The ends lost 2 bases at V and 5 bases at J; junction bases unmatched: 2. This CDR3 region has 13 residues. CDR1 is SGDLS, CDR2 YYNGEE, per germline. The CDR3 region has the DNA TGTGCCAGCAGCGTGGCAGGGGGCGAGACCCAGTACTTC. It translates to CASSVAGGETQYF.

This clonotype was detected only a few times. The V and J genes are TRBV25-1 and TRBJ2-1, with D tentatively TRBD2 (7 bases). Trimming took 2 bases from V and 5 from J, leaving 10 bases between them. The germline CDR1 and CDR2 sequences are MGHDK and SYGVNS. The CDR3 loop spans 14 amino acids. The CDR3 bases are TGTGCCAGCAGTGAACGGGGGGCCCACAATGAGCAGTTCTTC. Translation gives CASSERGAHNEQFF. Full variable domain (missing parts from reference TRBV25-1 and TRBJ2-1): EADIYQTPRYLVIGTGKKITLECSQTMGHDKMYWYQQDPGMELHLIHYSYGVNSTEKGDLSSESTVSRIRTEHFPLTLESARPSHTSQYLCASSERGAHNEQFFGPGTRLTVL.

This clonotype has ten or more counts. This chain connects TRBV12-3 or TRBV12-4 to TRBJ2-3; TRBD2 matches at 9 bases. Trimming took 2 bases from V and 6 from J; bases not matched to a gene: 3. This CDR3 spans 14 amino acids. The DNA for the CDR3 is TGTGCCAGCAGTTTATATACTAGCGGGGATACGCAGTATTTT. This codes for CASSLYTSGDTQYF.

The table lists this clonotype with a count of one. This chain links TRBV4-1 with TRBJ2-5; 7 bases align to TRBD1. Germline V gene data show CDR1 as MGHRA and CDR2 as YSYEKL. This CDR3 contains 15 residues. Unmatched junction bases numbered 3, after V lost 0 bases and J lost 2 bases. The CDR3 spells CASSQDGTDQETQYF. In DNA, the CDR3 is TGCGCCAGCAGCCAAGACGGGACAGATCAAGAGACCCAGTACTTC.

In its sample, this clonotype was seen a few times. This chain uses TRBV29-1 with TRBJ2-7; TRBD1 is a possible D gene (5 bases). Gene TRBJ2-5 matches the end of the DNA better, so the J call may be wrong. The germline V gene encodes CDR1 SQVTM and CDR2 ANQGSEA. The CDR3 contains 13 residues. Here the CDR3 reads CSVRQGPRETQYF. In nucleotides, the CDR3 is TGCAGCGTCCGCCAGGGTCCCAGGGAGACCCAGTACTTC.

The V gene is TRBV7-2, the J gene TRBJ2-6, with D unresolved. Germline CDR1 SGHTA, CDR2 FQGNSA. V dropped 1 base and J dropped 0 bases, with 10 bases sitting between them. The CDR3 is 17 amino acids. The chain's CDR3 is CASSLGTASSGANVLTF. The DNA of the CDR3 is TGTGCCAGCAGCTTAGGTACCGCGAGCTCTGGGGCCAACGTCCTGACTTTC.

V usage is TRBV7-2 and J usage is TRBJ1-1; 7 positions agree with TRBD1. CDR3 length equals 16 residues. Germline V lookup: CDR1 SGHTA, CDR2 FQGNSA. With 2 bases clipped from V and 4 bases from J, the junction kept 10 bases outside the gene matches. This CDR3 reads CASSLPPKTGATEAFF. The CDR3 DNA reads TGTGCCAGCAGCTTACCCCCGAAAACAGGGGCCACTGAAGCTTTCTTT.

Worth noting for this clonotype: This may come from a read error, since a much larger clone is one base off. V gene TRBV5-1 combines with J gene TRBJ2-5; D gene unclear. The CDR3 is 12 residues long. V was trimmed by 3 bases and J by 0 bases, leaving 3 bases between them. Per germline, CDR1 SGHRS and CDR2 YFSETQ. CDR3 in DNA: TGCGCCAGCAGCTACGACCAAGAGACCCAGTACTTC. It is translated as CASSYDQETQYF.

The chain has TRBV29-1 and TRBJ2-3; 8 bases are shared with TRBD2. This CDR3 is built from 16 residues. V shed 8 bases and J 2 bases; nucleotides not matched to a gene: 15. CDR1 is SQVTM, CDR2 ANQGSEA, per germline. The CDR3 region is CSLSAWGGGNTDTQYF. In DNA form, the CDR3 reads TGCAGCCTCTCCGCCTGGGGCGGGGGGAACACAGATACGCAGTATTTT.

The chain employs TRBV29-1 and TRBJ2-3; D ambiguous. The length of the CDR3 is 14 residues. Germline CDR1 reads SQVTM; CDR2 reads ANQGSEA. Trimming shortened V by 3 bases and J by 4 bases, and 14 bases separated the two germline ends. The CDR3 sequence: CSVEPEAHPDTQYF. The CDR3 DNA follows: TGCAGCGTTGAGCCCGAAGCCCACCCAGATACGCAGTATTTT.

V is TRBV2 and J is TRBJ2-3; 11 positions match TRBD2. The germline V gene has CDR1 SNHLY and CDR2 FYNNEI. The CDR3 runs to 17 residues. V was clipped by 5 bases and J by 4 bases; unmatched bases: 11. The CDR3 sequence: CASSTTLAGGAADTQYF. CDR3 bases: TGTGCCAGCAGTACCACCTTAGCGGGGGGGGCAGCAGATACGCAGTATTTT.

This clonotype was detected a few times. The chain uses TRBV15 and TRBJ2-3; D not certain. V lost 1 base and J lost 1, with 12 bases in between. The CDR3 spans 16 residues. Germline loops: CDR1 LNHNV, CDR2 YYDKDF (reference sequence). The CDR3 sequence: CATSRVGQGRTDTQYF. The CDR3 DNA is TGTGCCACCAGCAGAGTGGGTCAAGGGCGCACAGATACGCAGTATTTT.

This clonotype was seen many times. The chain recombines TRBV28 with TRBJ2-7; weak D call: TRBD1 (5 bases). V was shortened by 2 bases and J by 5 bases, with 7 bases between the two germline ends. CDR3 length: 12 residues. Germline CDR1 MDHEN, CDR2 SYDVKM. CDR3 loop: CASSLARDEQYF. In nucleotides, the CDR3 is TGTGCCAGCAGTTTAGCCAGGGACGAGCAGTACTTC.

The rearrangement links TRBV29-1 to TRBJ1-1, with 7 nucleotides matching TRBD1. CDR1 is SQVTM and CDR2 is ANQGSEA in the germline V gene. The CDR3 length is 14 residues. Germline trimming cut 6 bases from V and 3 bases from J; bases unmatched to any gene: 10. CDR3 sequence: CSVLRDSVDTEAFF. CDR3 nucleotide sequence: TGCAGCGTGCTCCGGGACAGTGTGGACACTGAAGCTTTCTTT.

The CDR3 nucleotides are TGTGCCAGCAGTCCACAACGGACTACCACAGATACGCAGTATTTT. Protein product: CASSPQRTTTDTQYF. J is TRBJ2-3 and V is TRBV12-3 or TRBV12-4; tentatively, D is TRBD2 (6 bases). This CDR3 contains 15 residues. V was pared by 5 bases and J by 2 bases, with 14 bases between.

The V call is TRBV24-1, the J call TRBJ2-5; TRBD1 matches 8 bases. V lost 10 bases and J lost 4; bases outside the gene matches: 4. The germline CDR1 and CDR2 sequences are KGHDR and SFDVKD. CDR3 length: 12 residues. The CDR3 protein is CATQGVTETQYF. The CDR3 DNA reads as TGTGCCACACAGGGGGTTACAGAGACCCAGTACTTC.

This clonotype was seen ten or more times. The gene calls are TRBV6-5 and TRBJ1-4; D gene uncertain. The germline gives CDR1 MNHEY, CDR2 SVGAGI. V was pared by 10 bases and J by 10 bases, with 22 bases between. There are 14 residues in the CDR3. CDR3 amino acids: CATSNGIPLVKLFF. DNA of the CDR3: TGTGCCACCTCGAACGGGATACCACTTGTAAAACTGTTTTTT.

The rearrangement links TRBV6-5 to TRBJ2-5; D is perhaps TRBD2 (6 bases). V gave up 4 bases and J gave up 0 bases, with 18 bases separating them. The CDR3 contains 17 residues. Per germline, CDR1 MNHEY and CDR2 SVGAGI. Here the CDR3 reads CASSSPGLMRDQETQYF. The CDR3 DNA reads as TGTGCCAGCAGTTCTCCGGGACTTATGAGGGACCAAGAGACCCAGTACTTC.

The rearrangement joins TRBV4-1 to TRBJ2-7; D gene uncertain. There are 14 residues in the CDR3. CDR1 and CDR2 (germline): MGHRA, YSYEKL. V lost 0 bases, J lost 5 bases, and 11 bases lay in between. The CDR3, as DNA: TGCGCCAGCAGCCAAGATCCTGGTTCAAACGAGCAGTACTTC. As protein: CASSQDPGSNEQYF.

The chain uses TRBV7-8 and TRBJ2-1; weak D call: TRBD2 (6 bases). Deletions cut 7 bases from V and 4 bases from J, with 11 bases between. From germline, CDR1 is SGHVS and CDR2 FQNEAQ. The CDR3 consists of 13 residues. CDR3 coding DNA: TGTGCCAGCAACCGACTAGAGTACAATGAGCAGTTCTTC. This codes for CASNRLEYNEQFF.

In its sample, this clonotype was seen a few times. The V and J genes are TRBV7-2 and TRBJ2-4; 7 bases line up with TRBD1. With the DNA end fitting TRBJ2-7 better, the J assignment may be wrong. Germline V gene data show CDR1 as SGHTA and CDR2 as FQGNSA. This CDR3 comprises 15 residues. The CDR3 loop reads CASSSRGTQTSEQYF. DNA of the CDR3: TGTGCCAGCAGCTCCAGGGGGACGCAAACCTCCGAGCAGTACTTC.